This T cell receptor (beta chain) came from a study of blood T cells in healthy people across ages. Through a sample-barcoded 5' primer and a J-beta primer mix, a second PCR was run for roughly 7 to 11 cycles. TCRdb passed the 5' RACE reads through MiXCR, listing each CDR3 protein once. The sample holds around 870,000 distinct CDR3 sequences, 29% seen once. The table lists this clonotype with many counts. The antigen is not known. Broader study findings: No conclusive comparison of naive versus antigen-experienced cells was possible with unsorted PBMCs. TCR beta diversity per million T cells fell roughly linearly with age. Samples with more naive T cells showed higher observed beta diversity.

The sample taken for sequencing was blood. The sequence was obtained from a woman older than 75 in good health.

CDR3 loop: CASSLVRAGPYNEQFF. Here the CDR3 DNA reads TGCGCCAGCAGCTTGGTTAGAGCGGGGCCCTACAATGAGCAGTTCTTC. V is TRBV5-1 and J is TRBJ2-1; 7 nucleotides agree with TRBD2. The CDR3 spans 16 residues. Germline assignment: CDR1 SGHRS and CDR2 YFSETQ. Trimming at V came to 0 bases and at J to 2 bases, leaving 5 bases not matched to a gene.